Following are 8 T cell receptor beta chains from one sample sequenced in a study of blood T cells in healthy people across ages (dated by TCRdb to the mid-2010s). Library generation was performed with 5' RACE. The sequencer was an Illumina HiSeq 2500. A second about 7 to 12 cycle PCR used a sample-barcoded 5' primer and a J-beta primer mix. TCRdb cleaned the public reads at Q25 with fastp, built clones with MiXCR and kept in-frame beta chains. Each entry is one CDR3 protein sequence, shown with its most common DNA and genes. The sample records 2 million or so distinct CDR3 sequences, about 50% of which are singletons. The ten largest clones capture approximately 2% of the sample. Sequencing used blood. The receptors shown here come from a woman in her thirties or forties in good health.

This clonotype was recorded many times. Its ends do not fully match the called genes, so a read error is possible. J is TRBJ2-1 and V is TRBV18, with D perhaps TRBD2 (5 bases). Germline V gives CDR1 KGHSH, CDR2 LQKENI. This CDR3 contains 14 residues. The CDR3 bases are TGCGCCAGCAGCCCGGGAACCTCCTACAATGAGCAGTTCTTC. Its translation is CASSPGTSYNEQFF. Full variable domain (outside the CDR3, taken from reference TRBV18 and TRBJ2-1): NAGVMQNPRHLVRRRGQEARLRCSPMKGHSHVYWYRQLPEEGLKFMVYLQKENIIDESGMPKERFSAEFPKEGPSILRIQQVVRGDSAAYFCASSPGTSYNEQFFGPGTRLTVL.

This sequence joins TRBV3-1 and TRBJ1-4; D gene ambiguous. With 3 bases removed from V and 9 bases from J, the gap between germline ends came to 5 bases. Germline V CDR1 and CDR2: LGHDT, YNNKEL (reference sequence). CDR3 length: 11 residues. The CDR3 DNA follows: TGTGCCAGCAGCCAGGAGAAAAAACTGTTTTTT. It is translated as CASSQEKKLFF.

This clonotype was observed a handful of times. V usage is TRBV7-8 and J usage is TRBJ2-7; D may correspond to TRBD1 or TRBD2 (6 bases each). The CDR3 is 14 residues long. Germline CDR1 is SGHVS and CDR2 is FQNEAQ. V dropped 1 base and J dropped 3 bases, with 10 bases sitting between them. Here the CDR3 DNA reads TGTGCCAGCAGCTTAGACGGGGGCAACTACGAGCAGTACTTC. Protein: CASSLDGGNYEQYF.

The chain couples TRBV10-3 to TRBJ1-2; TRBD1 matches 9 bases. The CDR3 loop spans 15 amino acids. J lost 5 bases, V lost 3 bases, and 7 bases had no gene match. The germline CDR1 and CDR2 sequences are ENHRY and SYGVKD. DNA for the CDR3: TGTGCCATCAGTGAACCCGGGACAGGGATTTATGGCTACACCTTC. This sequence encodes CAISEPGTGIYGYTF.

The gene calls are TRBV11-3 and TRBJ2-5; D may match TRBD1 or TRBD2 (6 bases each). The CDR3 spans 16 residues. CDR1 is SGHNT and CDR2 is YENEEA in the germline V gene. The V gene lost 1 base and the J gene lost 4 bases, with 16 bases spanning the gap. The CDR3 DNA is TGTGCCAGCAGCTTAGGGGGGGCCCGGGATCGAGAGACCCAGTACTTC. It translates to CASSLGGARDRETQYF.

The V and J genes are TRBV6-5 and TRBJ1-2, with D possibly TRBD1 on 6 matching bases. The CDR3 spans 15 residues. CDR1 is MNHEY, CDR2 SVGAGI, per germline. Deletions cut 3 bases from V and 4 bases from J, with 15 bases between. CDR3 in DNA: TGTGCCAGCAGTTATTCCCGCTGGACAGCCTATGGCTACACCTTC. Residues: CASSYSRWTAYGYTF.

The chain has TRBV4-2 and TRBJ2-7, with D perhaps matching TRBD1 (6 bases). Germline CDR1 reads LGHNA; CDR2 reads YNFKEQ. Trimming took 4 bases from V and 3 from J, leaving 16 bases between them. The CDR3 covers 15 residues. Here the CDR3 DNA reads TGTGCCAGCAGCCCGCGAGACAGGCCAGACTACGAGCAGTACTTC. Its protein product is CASSPRDRPDYEQYF.

DNA for the CDR3: TGTGCCAGCAGTTACCCTAGCGGGGGGGCCGCCGGGGAGTTCTTC. Translation gives CASSYPSGGAAGEFF. This chain connects TRBV6-2 or TRBV6-3 to TRBJ2-1; 12 bases fit TRBD2. J was trimmed by 14 bases and V by 2 bases; bases with no gene match: 10. CDR1 is MNHEY and CDR2 is SVGEGT in the germline V gene. The CDR3 sequence is 15 residues long.